This TCR beta chain came from a study of blood T cells in healthy people across ages. Study-level points and caveats: From one million sequenced T cells, diversity estimates were lower bounds. Strong correlation linked observed beta diversity and percent naive T cells.

Deletions cut 6 bases from V and 4 bases from J, with 13 bases between. The CDR3 runs to 13 residues. The germline V gene has CDR1 MNHNS and CDR2 SASEGT. A second PCR, run for about 7 to 11 cycles, used a sample-barcoded 5' primer plus a J-beta primer mix. TCRdb processed the 5' RACE reads anew with MiXCR; each CDR3 protein has one entry. The sample has some 850,000 distinct CDR3 sequences; roughly 24% are singletons. This clonotype was seen more than once but under ten times. The target antigen is unknown. A further study also used this sample, focusing on T cells of mothers and their children. From that report: For the second PCR, the M1S primer put in sample barcodes and 2-4 random nucleotides. Slightly higher, non-significant overlap characterized related mother-child pairs relative to unrelated pairs.

The sample consisted of blood. The chain has TRBV6-1 and TRBJ2-7; perhaps TRBD1 as D (6 bases). The clonotype was recovered from a boy aged 5-17 years in good health. CDR3 nucleotides: TGTGCCAGCAGCCGACAGGATCCGTACGAGCAGTACTTC. Translating gives CASSRQDPYEQYF.